These T cell receptor beta chains were read from a single sample in a study of T cell responses to AZD1222 COVID-19 vaccine. Clones were sequenced by immunoSEQ multiplex PCR, and TCRdb holds only the in-frame ones, with some missing. The sample lists around 96,000 clones, about 88% occurring once. The source material was peripheral blood, sampled on day 0 of AZD1222 vaccination. All receptors derive from an adult in good health. Each CDR3 is given with its conserved first and last residue. The order of the fields is V gene, D gene, clone size, J gene, CDR3 protein, CDR3 DNA. A D gene is named only where the DNA matches it firmly. For some rows the clone size is stated as once, few or many, or as a class when expanded; others skip it.

>TRBV19|TRBD1|-|TRBJ2-4
CASSPQGTSTKNIQYF
TGTGCCAGTAGCCCACAGGGGACCTCAACCAAAAACATTCAGTACTTC
>TRBV5-1|-|once|TRBJ2-7
CASSPRDPSYEQYF
TGCGCCAGCAGCCCCCGGGACCCTTCTTACGAGCAGTACTTC
>TRBV6-5|TRBD1|-|TRBJ1-1
CASADRENTEAFF
TGTGCCAGCGCGGACAGGGAAAACACTGAAGCTTTCTTT
>TRBV19|TRBD1|-|TRBJ1-5
CASSTPGRGGTFSNQPQHF
TGTGCCAGTAGTACCCCTGGCAGGGGGGGGACTTTTAGCAATCAGCCCCAGCATTTT
>TRBV25-1|TRBD1|-|TRBJ2-2
CASSDRADTGELFF
TGTGCCAGCAGCGACAGGGCGGACACCGGGGAGCTGTTTTTT
>TRBV11-2|-|-|TRBJ2-2
CASSLRGAGGTGELFF
TGTGCCAGCAGCTTGAGGGGGGCAGGGGGCACCGGGGAGCTGTTTTTT
>TRBV2|TRBD1|-|TRBJ1-2
CASSEAGTVYGYTF
TGTGCCAGCAGTGAAGCGGGGACAGTCTATGGCTACACCTTC
>TRBV7-9|-|-|TRBJ1-4
CASSSGEDEKLFF
TGTGCCAGCAGCTCGGGGGAGGATGAAAAACTGTTTTTT
>TRBV4-3|-|-|TRBJ1-2
CASSQDQAVYGYTF
TGCGCCAGCAGCCAAGATCAGGCGGTCTATGGCTACACCTTC
>TRBV5-5|-|once|TRBJ1-3
CASSLDSFSGNTIYF
TGTGCCAGCAGCTTGGACAGCTTCTCTGGAAACACCATATATTTT
>TRBV30|-|-|TRBJ2-5
CAWSGGLGGQETQYF
TGTGCCTGGAGTGGGGGTCTCGGGGGACAAGAGACCCAGTACTTC
>TRBV5-4|-|-|TRBJ2-2
CASSLGGGPGTGELFF
TGTGCCAGCAGCTTGGGAGGGGGGCCTGGCACCGGGGAGCTGTTTTTT
>TRBV7-2|TRBD1|-|TRBJ2-1
CASSLMGQPRDEQFF
TGTGCCAGCAGCTTGATGGGACAGCCTAGGGATGAGCAGTTCTTC
>TRBV7-9|-|-|TRBJ1-1
CASSFGANTEAFF
TGTGCCAGCAGCTTTGGTGCGAACACTGAAGCTTTCTTT
>TRBV18|-|-|TRBJ1-6
CASSRGDSPLHF
TGTGCCAGCTCACGGGGGGATTCACCCCTCCACTTT
>TRBV30|-|-|TRBJ1-3
CAWSPWTPGNTIYF
TGTGCCTGGAGTCCCTGGACCCCTGGAAACACCATATATTTT
>TRBV18|TRBD1|-|TRBJ1-2
CASSPNTGQGGGYTF
TGTGCCAGCTCTCCAAACACGGGACAGGGTGGTGGCTACACCTTC
>TRBV18|-|-|TRBJ1-3
CASSPTATGSGNTIYF
TGTGCCAGCTCACCAACGGCAACAGGATCTGGAAACACCATATATTTT
>TRBV5-1|-|-|TRBJ2-1
CASSTTKRATTYNEQFF
TGCGCCAGCAGCACAACCAAGCGGGCTACTACCTACAATGAGCAGTTCTTC
>TRBV5-1|-|-|TRBJ2-1
CASSSGTASSYNEQFF
TGCGCCAGCAGCAGCGGGACAGCGAGCTCCTACAATGAGCAGTTCTTC
>TRBV6-2/TRBV6-3|-|few|TRBJ1-6
CASSKSGTPGSPLHF
TGTGCCAGCAGTAAATCCGGGACACCCGGGTCACCCCTCCACTTT
>TRBV4-1|-|-|TRBJ1-3
CASTSTVNSGNTIYF
TGCGCCAGCACCTCGACTGTCAACTCTGGAAACACCATATATTTT
>TRBV6-2/TRBV6-3|-|-|TRBJ1-5
CASSHPFLEMNSNQPQHF
TGTGCCAGCAGCCACCCTTTCCTAGAGATGAATAGCAATCAGCCCCAGCATTTT
>TRBV7-2|TRBD1|-|TRBJ1-5
CASRQNRGGNQPQHF
TGTGCCAGCAGACAGAACAGGGGTGGGAATCAGCCCCAGCATTTT
>TRBV7-9|-|-|TRBJ1-1
CASSARAVNTEAFF
TGTGCCAGCAGCGCCCGGGCCGTGAACACTGAAGCTTTCTTT
>TRBV11-3|TRBD2|-|TRBJ2-3
CASSRRGGRDTQYF
TGTGCCAGCAGCCGCCGGGGGGGGAGAGATACGCAGTATTTT
>TRBV19|-|once|TRBJ1-1
CASSIGRVNTEAFF
TGTGCCAGTAGTATCGGCAGGGTGAACACTGAAGCTTTCTTT
>TRBV7-8|-|-|TRBJ1-2
CASSEVGDYGYTF
TGTGCCAGCAGCGAAGTGGGGGACTATGGCTACACCTTC
>TRBV18|-|-|TRBJ2-7
CASSPPTGQGYEQYF
TGTGCCAGCTCACCCCCGACAGGTCAGGGCTACGAGCAGTACTTC
>TRBV19|-|-|TRBJ2-5
CASSSRTTGKETQYF
TGTGCCAGTAGTTCTCGGACTACAGGAAAAGAGACCCAGTACTTC
>TRBV23-1|-|few|TRBJ2-7
CASSQWIANEQYF
TGCGCCAGCAGTCAATGGATAGCCAACGAGCAGTACTTC
>TRBV27|-|-|TRBJ2-7
CASSFVGARNEQYF
TGTGCCAGCAGTTTCGTGGGGGCGAGGAACGAGCAGTACTTC
>TRBV6-2/TRBV6-3|-|-|TRBJ1-5
CASSYWRRQPQHF
TGTGCCAGCAGTTACTGGCGGAGGCAGCCCCAGCATTTT
>TRBV6-1|-|-|TRBJ2-7
CASSEEFAYEQYF
TGTGCCAGCAGTGAAGAGTTTGCCTACGAGCAGTACTTC
>TRBV10-3|TRBD2|-|TRBJ2-3
CAIQPGTSGGASTDTQYF
TGTGCCATCCAGCCCGGGACTAGCGGGGGGGCGAGCACAGATACGCAGTATTTT
>TRBV5-8|TRBD2|-|TRBJ2-1
CASSLLEVAGEKQFF
TGTGCCAGCAGCCTTCTCGAGGTAGCGGGGGAGAAGCAGTTCTTC
>TRBV28|-|-|TRBJ1-6
CASSLAGNSPLHF
TGTGCCAGCAGTTTAGCAGGGAATTCACCCCTCCACTTT
>TRBV20-1|-|-|TRBJ1-2
CSASPGRDSDTNYGYTF
TGCAGTGCTAGTCCTGGGAGGGATTCGGATACTAACTATGGCTACACCTTC
>TRBV7-2|-|once|TRBJ2-1
CASSWDSYNEQFF
TGTGCCAGCAGTTGGGACTCCTACAATGAGCAGTTCTTC